These T cell receptor beta chains were read from a single sample in a study of Ad26.COV2.S vaccination and SARS-CoV-2 variants. Libraries were prepared by immunoSEQ multiplex PCR; TCRdb keeps only in-frame clonotypes and omits some of them. The table shows about 500,000 clones, with nearly 90% occurring only once. The material sequenced was peripheral blood, taken in a trial of Ad26.COV2.S vaccine versus placebo. Receptor source: a person between 18 and 65 years old who received the Ad26.COV2.S COVID-19 vaccine or a placebo. Each CDR3 is given with its conserved first and last residue.

V gene: TRBV15; J gene: TRBJ2-7; CDR3 protein: CATSRVGVGESYEQYF
V gene: TRBV27; J gene: TRBJ2-5; CDR3 protein: CASSSTGFRETQYF
V gene: TRBV12-3/TRBV12-4; J gene: TRBJ1-1; CDR3 protein: CASSPGTNAEAFF
V gene: TRBV6-5; J gene: TRBJ1-2; CDR3 protein: CASTDRNYGYTF
V gene: TRBV6-4; J gene: TRBJ1-1; CDR3 protein: CASSLEGGTEAFF
V gene: TRBV27; J gene: TRBJ2-7; CDR3 protein: CASRKTSGFYEQYF
V gene: TRBV29-1; J gene: TRBJ2-7; CDR3 protein: CSVSIWTGGKYF
V gene: TRBV19; J gene: TRBJ1-1; CDR3 protein: CASAGQLNTEAFF
V gene: TRBV29-1; J gene: TRBJ2-6; CDR3 protein: CSVEDRSTASSGANVLTF
V gene: TRBV15; J gene: TRBJ1-1; CDR3 protein: CATSVLAGGPEAFF
V gene: TRBV9; J gene: TRBJ2-7; CDR3 protein: CASSSRTGSYEQYF
V gene: TRBV7-2; J gene: TRBJ2-1; CDR3 protein: CASSQLAANEQFF
V gene: TRBV28; J gene: TRBJ1-2; CDR3 protein: CASSSPGGANYGYTF
V gene: TRBV7-2; J gene: TRBJ2-7; CDR3 protein: CASSLGVGSYEQYF
V gene: TRBV5-1; J gene: TRBJ1-1; CDR3 protein: CASSLVWGRENTEAFF
V gene: TRBV3-1/TRBV3-2; J gene: TRBJ1-3; CDR3 protein: CASSHRGSGNTIYF
V gene: TRBV18; J gene: TRBJ1-3; CDR3 protein: CASSPSGNTIYF
V gene: TRBV5-1; J gene: TRBJ1-1; CDR3 protein: CASSLDPLNTEAFF
V gene: TRBV5-1; J gene: TRBJ1-4; CDR3 protein: CASSPGQVGNEKLFF
V gene: TRBV7-9; J gene: TRBJ1-2; CDR3 protein: CASSLVEGRTGWRF
V gene: TRBV4-3; J gene: TRBJ1-1; CDR3 protein: CASSQTGVRDTEAFF
V gene: TRBV12-3/TRBV12-4; J gene: TRBJ1-6; CDR3 protein: CASSYRVDSPLHF
V gene: TRBV7-9; J gene: TRBJ1-3; CDR3 protein: CASTEARGTPGNTIYF
V gene: TRBV11-2; J gene: TRBJ2-7; CDR3 protein: CASSQEGQGYGFYEQYF
V gene: TRBV28; J gene: TRBJ1-2; CDR3 protein: CASSLMSSYGYTF
V gene: TRBV12-3/TRBV12-4; J gene: TRBJ1-2; CDR3 protein: CASSLGAPPYTF
V gene: TRBV30; J gene: TRBJ1-1; CDR3 protein: CAWRGTVSTEAFF
V gene: TRBV6-5; J gene: TRBJ2-3; CDR3 protein: CASSYGQSTDTQYF
V gene: TRBV6-1; J gene: TRBJ1-1; CDR3 protein: CASSDPGTDNEAFF
V gene: TRBV9; J gene: TRBJ1-1; CDR3 protein: CASSVTGAGTEAFF
V gene: TRBV5-8; J gene: TRBJ1-1; CDR3 protein: CASSPGGGWNTEAFF
V gene: TRBV19; J gene: TRBJ1-3; CDR3 protein: CASSRYSSARGNTIYF
V gene: TRBV11-1; J gene: TRBJ1-3; CDR3 protein: CASSLHNSGNTIYF
V gene: TRBV25-1; J gene: TRBJ1-1; CDR3 protein: CASSPGNTEAFF
V gene: TRBV7-9; J gene: TRBJ2-5; CDR3 protein: CASSLSSSGYQETQYF
V gene: TRBV28; J gene: TRBJ2-5; CDR3 protein: CASTSGQGTNWETQYF
V gene: TRBV18; J gene: TRBJ2-6; CDR3 protein: CASSRQGDLAGANVLTF